This T cell receptor (beta chain) is drawn from a study of regulatory T cells in long-lasting Graves disease. Study in general: Persistent Graves' disease meant over 5 years of antithyroid drugs with positive TSH receptor antibodies.

General study findings and limits: Repertoires from persistent disease leaned toward TRBV28, TRBJ1-2 and TRBJ2-5.

According to the study, TCR beta libraries were built with iRepertoire HTBI primers and CDR3-region Arm-PCR. Each CDR3 protein gets one entry after TCRdb re-called the multiplex PCR reads with MiXCR. The table includes over 350,000 distinct CDR3 sequences, under 25% detected once. The V segment lost 6 bases and the J segment 3 bases; nucleotides outside the gene matches: 10. The CDR3 is made up of 14 amino acids. The germline V gene encodes CDR1 DFQATT and CDR2 SNEGSKA (reference sequence). As to this clonotype: The antigen is undetermined.

Stated time point: persistent/refractory GD, antithyroid drugs over 5 years with positive TRAb. PBMC RNA was the source of the TCR library. The chain combines TRBV20-1 with TRBJ1-2; 7 bases align to TRBD1. Material: peripheral blood mononuclear cells (PBMCs), obtained when the disease was refractory, from a patient treated with antithyroid drugs. The sequence came from a female donor with Graves disease. CDR3 sequence reads: CSAPHGGGHYGYTF. The DNA for the CDR3 is TGCAGTGCCCCCCATGGAGGGGGCCACTATGGCTACACCTTC.